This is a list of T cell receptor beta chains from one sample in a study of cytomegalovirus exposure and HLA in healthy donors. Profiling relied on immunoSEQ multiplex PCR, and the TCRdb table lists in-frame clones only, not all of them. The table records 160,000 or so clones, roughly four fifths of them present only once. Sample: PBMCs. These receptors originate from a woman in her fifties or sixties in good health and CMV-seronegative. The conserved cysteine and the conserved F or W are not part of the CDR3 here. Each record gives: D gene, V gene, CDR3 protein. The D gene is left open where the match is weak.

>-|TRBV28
ASSSPGSGSAYEQY
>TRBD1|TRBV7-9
ASSVWTGRSGNTIY
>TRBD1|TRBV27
ASSFPPGQGSHNEQF
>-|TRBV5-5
ASSLEGGNQPQH
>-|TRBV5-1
ASSSAYEQY
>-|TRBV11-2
ASSKDSASEGYT
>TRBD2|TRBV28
ASSWDYYEQY
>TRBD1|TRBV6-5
ASQGAGYGYT
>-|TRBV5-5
ASSPGGGNSNQPQH
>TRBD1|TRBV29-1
SVVVPDSRQGHGYT
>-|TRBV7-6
ASSPFPRNEQF
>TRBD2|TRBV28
ASSLTSGTRDTQY
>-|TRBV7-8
ASSLDFNQPQH
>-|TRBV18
ASSPNTGSKETQY
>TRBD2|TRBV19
ASSEASGIKTQY
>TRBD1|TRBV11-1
ASSPQGQPQETQY
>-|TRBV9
ASSPRGWGPQETQY
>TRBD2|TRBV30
AWSVIAGGVGAQY
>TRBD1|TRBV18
ASSPRDRGLNQPQH
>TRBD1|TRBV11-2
ASSQGPTGDPGNTIY
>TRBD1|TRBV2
ASSAGGLSGYT
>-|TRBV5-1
ASSRDLSSGANVLT
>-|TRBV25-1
ASSDHREQY
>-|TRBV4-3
ASSQDSTGTFTGELF
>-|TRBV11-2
ASSWAVGQDNEQF
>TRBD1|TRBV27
ASRRTGVFRGYT
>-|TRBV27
ASSLFRGFDEQY
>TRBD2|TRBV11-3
ASSLAGGVTDTQY
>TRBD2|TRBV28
ASSSSGSRKTQY
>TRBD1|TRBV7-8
ASSKNRGTEAF
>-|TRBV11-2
ASSLAGPYNEQF
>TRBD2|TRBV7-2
ASSPSGNTYEQY
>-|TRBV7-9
SSSLGGGANYGYT
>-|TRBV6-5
ASNQQGRTGELF
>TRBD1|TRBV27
ASSSTGTGGLETQY
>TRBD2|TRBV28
ASSAGLAGSEQY
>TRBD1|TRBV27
ASRDLGTGGNTIY
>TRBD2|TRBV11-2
ASSRFLTSGVAGELF
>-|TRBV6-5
ASSYSLDPTIYGYT
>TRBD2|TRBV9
ASSPPLSASGKTYEQY
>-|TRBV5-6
ASSVFSSYEQY
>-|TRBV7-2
ASSSRLGTDTQY
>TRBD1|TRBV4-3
ASSQVGTGQASYHEQY
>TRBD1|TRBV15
ATSQDRGKNQPQH
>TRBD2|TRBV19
ASSKRTSGGDIAKNIQY
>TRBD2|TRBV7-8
ASSTRAGGPNTGELF
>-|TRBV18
ASSRTRQAPYEQY
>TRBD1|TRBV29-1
SVEGTGGNYGYT
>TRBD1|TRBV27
ASSLSGQGAGTGELF
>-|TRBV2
ATKFGYEQY